This entry features one TCR beta chain sequence. What antigen it recognizes has not been identified. One base away there is no much larger clone; base qualities are not given. The data derive from a study of blood T cell repertoires in COVID-19 (dated by TCRdb to about 2020). For context, the study as a whole: Samples covering the acute and convalescent phases of COVID-19 were provided by collaborators in the United States, Italy and Spain. The material from the prospective study consisted of cDNA or gDNA derived from T cells, B-cell-depleted T cells, or PBMCs. The dataset comprised deeply sampled blood TCRbeta repertoires from subjects exposed to, actively infected with, or recovered from COVID-19. The repertoires were released in a freely available public database meant as a resource for research on the immune response to SARS-CoV-2. Samples were obtained from the ongoing ImmuneRACE study (first 160 participants) and from about 1,300 subjects provided by 6 global collaborators. Nearly every sample came with metadata listing a de-identified subject ID, COVID-19 status, age in years and sex. Where available, HLA class I and class II types were obtained from metadata supplied by the sample provider rather than from assay-based typing.

Per the germline V gene, SGHNT is the CDR1 and YENEEA is the CDR2. The germline V and J ends show losses of 3 bases and 8 bases respectively, and no gene match explains 4 bases of the junction. From the cysteine up to the phenylalanine, the CDR3 has a length of 14 residues. Only CDR3 DNA remains: 42 bases, in frame from the first base. Each collaborating institution followed its own protocols to collect whole blood in K2EDTA tubes. For TCRbeta analysis, collaborators shipped samples as frozen whole blood, isolated PBMCs, or DNA extracted from either of those sample types. TCRbeta CDR3 regions were amplified from genomic DNA by means of the immunoSEQ Assay, a bias-controlled multiplex PCR. The source study handled its data this way. Within the assay, amplification of reference gene primers was used to estimate how many nucleated cells each sample contained. To quantify the absolute abundance of each unique TCRbeta CDR3 rearrangement, sequence reads were collapsed and filtered. For each sample, productive Simpson clonality was calculated by taking the square root of Simpson's diversity index across productive rearrangements. The clones in this table, taken by TCRdb from immuneACCESS, are in-frame only. Not every clone is retained; where verified, under half of the shortfall comes from an unresolved V gene, and the cause of the rest is unknown. V and J calls and clone size follow that table, whereas D and trimming were derived from the DNA. Within this sample are about 150,000 clones, with 75% to 85% of them counted one time only. Clones ranked in the top ten supply approximately 13% of the sample.

Overall study results and their limits: The amount of clinical and demographic metadata varied by source and participant and was provided uncurated.

Sequencing was performed on peripheral blood. The chain couples TRBV11-3 to TRBJ2-3, with 11 bases in between that match TRBD2. This TCR derives from a man between 60 and 70 years old with active or convalescent COVID-19. The CDR3: CASSFGTSGGTQYF. The DNA sequence follows: TGTGCCAGCAGCTTCGGGACTAGCGGAGGTACGCAGTATTTT.